Shown below are 9 T cell receptor beta chains from a single sample sequenced in a study of neoadjuvant anti-PD-1 for oral cavity cancer. Method: immunoSEQ multiplex PCR; TCRdb's copy keeps in-frame clones and lacks some. The sample holds under 7,000 clones, 50% to 60% seen once. The sample's time point: after neoadjuvant nivolumab, at surgical resection. Sample: tumor tissue, taken after nivolumab (anti-PD-1) treatment. These TCRs come from a person aged 35-80 years with oral cavity squamous cell carcinoma.

V usage is TRBV29-1 and J usage is TRBJ2-7; D is possibly TRBD2 (6 bases). Germline CDR1 is SQVTM and CDR2 is ANQGSEA. Trimming took off 2 bases at V and 3 bases at J, with 11 bases between the two ends. The CDR3 has 13 residues. The CDR3 sequence is CSVERLDGYEQYF. CDR3 DNA sequence: TGCAGCGTTGAACGACTAGACGGCTACGAGCAGTACTTC.

A few counts support this clone. At one end, the junction sequence differs from germline, possibly due to a read error. This chain connects TRBV20-1 to TRBJ1-2; D possibly corresponds to TRBD1 (5 bases). This CDR3 spans 8 amino acids. The germline V gene encodes CDR1 DFQATT and CDR2 SNEGSKA (reference sequence). This CDR3 reads CSAQRGAF. CDR3 bases: TGCAGTGCCCAACGAGGGGCCTTC.

To note about this clone: Relative to the germline gene, one junction end is altered; a read error may explain this. This chain links TRBV6-6 with TRBJ1-2; no reliable D call. The germline V gene has CDR1 MNHNY and CDR2 SVGAGI (reference sequence). The CDR3 consists of 9 residues. Here the CDR3 reads CASSSQHTF. As DNA, the CDR3 is TGTGCCAGCTCAAGTCAGCATACTTTC.

The chain uses TRBV9 and TRBJ1-1; no clear D. Germline CDR1 reads SGDLS; CDR2 reads YYNGEE. Trimming cost V 7 bases and J 2 bases, with 12 bases left between them. This CDR3 comprises 13 residues. For the CDR3, the DNA is TGTGCCAGCGCGGGGAGGGTTAACACTGAAGCTTTCTTT. The encoded protein is CASAGRVNTEAFF.

This clone was detected a few times. The gene calls are TRBV6-5 and TRBJ2-7; perhaps TRBD1 as D (6 bases). Trimming left V 7 bases short and J 2 bases short, with 18 bases between. CDR3 length equals 15 residues. CDR1 and CDR2 (germline): MNHEY, SVGAGI. CDR3 DNA sequence: TGTGCCAGCAAGAACCCCCGACAGGCGACCTACGAGCAGTACTTC. Amino acid sequence: CASKNPRQATYEQYF.

The rearrangement uses TRBV11-2 and TRBJ2-7, with 7 bases identical to TRBD1. The length of the CDR3 is 13 residues. The germline V gene has CDR1 SGHAT and CDR2 FQNNGV. With 5 bases clipped from V and 3 bases from J, the junction kept 4 bases outside the gene matches. The CDR3 region is CASSQRQGYEQYF. CDR3 nucleotides: TGTGCCAGCAGCCAAAGACAGGGCTACGAGCAGTACTTC.

This clone was counted between two and nine times. The chain links TRBV5-4 to TRBJ1-1, with unresolved D. From germline, CDR1 is SGHNT and CDR2 YYREEE (reference sequence). The CDR3 sequence is 13 residues long. Trimming took 0 bases from V and 1 from J, leaving 4 bases between them. CDR3 DNA: TGTGCCAGCAGCTTGGCAGGGAACACTGAAGCTTTCTTT. It translates to CASSLAGNTEAFF.

This clone was counted a single time. The chain links TRBV7-9 to TRBJ2-3, with 12 nucleotides matching TRBD2. V lost 1 base, J lost 3 bases, and 2 bases stayed unmatched. Germline V gene sequence: CDR1 SEHNR, CDR2 FQNEAQ (reference sequence). The CDR3 totals 16 residues. This CDR3 is CASSLGTSGMTDTQYF. The DNA for the CDR3 is TGTGCCAGCAGCTTAGGGACTAGCGGGATGACAGATACGCAGTATTTT.

This clone was counted only a few times. This chain connects TRBV5-6 to TRBJ2-1; D not certain. V lost 0 bases to trimming and J lost 7 bases, with 8 bases between them. This CDR3 region has 13 residues. In germline, CDR1 is SGHDT, CDR2 YYEEEE. CDR3 region: CASSLGRPNEQFF. DNA of the CDR3: TGTGCCAGCAGCTTGGGCAGGCCGAATGAGCAGTTCTTC.